These 8 T cell receptor beta chains share one sample of origin, sequenced in a study of cytomegalovirus exposure and HLA in healthy donors (dated by TCRdb to 2016 to 2017). Library preparation was by the immunoSEQ multiplex PCR assay. The multiplex PCR relied on a mix of 60 forward primers for TCR Vbeta segments and 13 reverse primers for TCR Jbeta segments. Here the immuneACCESS table is served through TCRdb, limited to in-frame sequences with V and J called. Missing clones are a known gap in these copies; in checked studies unresolved V genes cover under half, and the rest lacks a known reason. For this sample the table gives about 180,000 clones, of which about 82% were detected only once. The top ten clones comprise roughly 1.5% of the sample. The sequenced sample consisted of PBMCs. Receptors were obtained from a man younger than 35 in good health and CMV-seronegative.

This rearrangement joins TRBV27 to TRBJ1-2; D is unresolved. The CDR3 is 14 residues long. V was shortened by 3 bases and J by 0 bases, with 8 bases between the two germline ends. CDR1 is MNHEY and CDR2 is SMNVEV in the germline V gene (reference sequence). The CDR3 coding sequence is TGTGCCAGCAGTTTTGGTGGAGCTAACTATGGCTACACCTTC. It codes for CASSFGGANYGYTF.

This chain connects TRBV7-2 to TRBJ2-7; TRBD2 matches at 11 bases. V trimming: 5 bases; J trimming: 2 bases; junction bases outside the gene matches: 5. CDR1 and CDR2 from the germline V gene are SGHTA and FQGNSA. The CDR3 runs 15 residues. The CDR3 region is CASSTTSGGTYEQYF. The CDR3 DNA is TGTGCCAGCAGCACCACTAGCGGGGGCACCTACGAGCAGTACTTC. The full variable domain, in which reference TRBV7-2 and TRBJ2-7 provide the parts outside the CDR3, is GAGVSQSPSNKVTEKGKDVELRCDPISGHTALYWYRQSLGQGLEFLIYFQGNSAPDKSGLPSDRFSAERTGGSVSTLTIQRTQQEDSAVYLCASSTTSGGTYEQYFGPGTRLTVT.

The CDR3 nucleotides read TGCGCCAGCAGCTATCAGGCAGATACGCAGTATTTT. Translating it yields CASSYQADTQYF. The rearrangement links TRBV5-1 to TRBJ2-3; no clear D. Germline-derived CDR1 and CDR2 are SGHRS and YFSETQ. The CDR3 totals 12 residues. V dropped 3 bases and J dropped 4 bases, with 6 bases sitting between them.

The J gene is TRBJ2-6, the V gene TRBV4-1; D not certain. The CDR3 length is 15 residues. From germline, CDR1 is MGHRA and CDR2 YSYEKL. Trimming took 0 bases from V and 3 from J, leaving 6 bases between them. In nucleotides, the CDR3 is TGCGCCAGCAGCCAAGACAGGTTTGGGGCCAACGTCCTGACTTTC. It specifies CASSQDRFGANVLTF.

V gene TRBV5-1 combines with J gene TRBJ2-2; 9 bases map to TRBD2. CDR1 is SGHRS, CDR2 YFSETQ, per germline. Germline trimming cut 0 bases from V and 1 base from J; bases unmatched to any gene: 4. CDR3 length equals 17 residues. The CDR3: CASSLAVLAGNTGELFF. The CDR3 DNA sequence: TGCGCCAGCAGCTTGGCCGTACTAGCGGGGAACACCGGGGAGCTGTTTTTT.

V and J are TRBV7-2 and TRBJ2-1; possible D gene TRBD2, 5 bases. CDR1 and CDR2 from the germline V gene are SGHTA and FQGNSA. The CDR3 is 13 residues long. Trimming left V 2 bases short and J 10 bases short, with 12 bases between. The CDR3 nucleotides read TGTGCCAGCAGCTTACTTACTAGATGGGAGCAGTTCTTC. It yields the protein CASSLLTRWEQFF.

The V and J genes are TRBV27 and TRBJ2-3; 8 positions match TRBD1. Germline loops: CDR1 MNHEY, CDR2 SMNVEV (reference sequence). V shed 5 bases, J shed 1 base, and the junction held 8 bases outside the gene matches. This CDR3 has 16 residues. The CDR3 here is CASSPLDRVGTDTQYF. Here the CDR3 DNA reads TGTGCCAGCAGTCCCCTGGACAGGGTGGGCACAGATACGCAGTATTTT.

The chain couples TRBV19 to TRBJ1-1; perhaps TRBD1 as D (6 bases). The germline gives CDR1 LNHDA, CDR2 SQIVND (reference sequence). CDR3 length: 17 residues. V was cut by 4 bases and J by 2 bases, with 20 bases left in between. The CDR3 nucleotides read TGTGCCAGTAGTACCGCGGGGGGGGCGAGGAGAAACACTGAAGCTTTCTTT. Translating gives CASSTAGGARRNTEAFF. Together with reference TRBV19 and TRBJ1-1, the CDR3 gives the full variable domain: DGGITQSPKYLFRKEGQNVTLSCEQNLNHDAMYWYRQDPGQGLRLIYYSQIVNDFQKGDIAEGYSVSREKKESFPLTVTSAQKNPTAFYLCASSTAGGARRNTEAFFGQGTRLTVV.